A selection of T cell receptor beta chains follows, all from one sample in a study of OX40 agonist ivuxolimab in advanced cancers. Clones were read by immunoSEQ multiplex PCR, and TCRdb kept only the in-frame ones, dropping some. This sample has about 41,000 clones, with roughly 80% found just once. Specimen: CD4+ or CD8+ T cells sorted from blood, collected in a trial of the OX40 agonist ivuxolimab. These receptors all stem from an adult with an advanced solid tumor such as melanoma, head and neck, liver or kidney cancer. The CDR3 runs from the conserved cysteine through the conserved F or W. The D gene is left open where the match is weak. The size entry is marked missing in some rows and otherwise reads once, few, many or a size class.

clone size | D gene | J gene | V gene | CDR3 DNA | CDR3 protein
- | TRBD1 | TRBJ1-2 | TRBV6-1 | TGTGCCAGCAGCCTGACAGGGGGCAGGCAGTATGGCTACACCTTC | CASSLTGGRQYGYTF
- | - | TRBJ1-2 | TRBV5-4 | TGTGCCATGTCGTTACAGGGAAGACCTACATATGGCTACACCTTC | CAMSLQGRPTYGYTF
- | - | TRBJ2-5 | TRBV7-2 | TGTGCCAGCAGCTTAGTCTCGTGGGAGACCCAGTACTTC | CASSLVSWETQYF
- | - | TRBJ2-1 | TRBV6-5 | TGTGCCAGCAGTTACCCTGGAGGTTTTGGGGAGCAGTTCTTC | CASSYPGGFGEQFF
- | TRBD2 | TRBJ2-1 | TRBV11-2 | TGTGCCAGCAGCCCCCACCTAGCGGGAGTGGGCAATGAGCAGTTCTTC | CASSPHLAGVGNEQFF
- | TRBD2 | TRBJ2-7 | TRBV6-1 | TGTGCCAGCATCCCGGGACTAGCGATAAACTACGAGCAGTACTTC | CASIPGLAINYEQYF
- | - | TRBJ1-2 | TRBV6-6 | TGTGCCAGCAGTTCCCCGACCCGGGGGGGCTATGGCTACACCTTC | CASSSPTRGGYGYTF
- | - | TRBJ1-1 | TRBV27 | TGTGCCAGCAGTCTACCCGGAGGGGTTGCTTTCTTT | CASSLPGGVAFF
- | TRBD2 | TRBJ2-3 | TRBV11-3 | TGTGCCAGCAGCCCCCTTGACGGGAGGGTCACAGATACGCAGTATTTT | CASSPLDGRVTDTQYF
- | TRBD1 | TRBJ1-4 | TRBV14 | TGTGCCAGCAGCCAACGCGCTCGGGACAGGCCATTCCAGGAGAATGAAAAACTGTTTTTT | CASSQRARDRPFQENEKLFF
- | TRBD2 | TRBJ2-7 | TRBV11-2 | TGTGCCAGCAGCTACCTAGCGGCTAGCTCCTACGAGCAGTACTTC | CASSYLAASSYEQYF
few | - | TRBJ2-7 | TRBV11-2 | TGTGCCAGCAGCTTAGTACCCCAGGGAAGGGGCGAGCAGTACTTC | CASSLVPQGRGEQYF
- | TRBD1 | TRBJ1-2 | TRBV28 | TGTGCCAGCAGTTCCGCCGGGACAGGGGGCTTCCCCTATGGCTACACCTTC | CASSSAGTGGFPYGYTF
- | - | TRBJ2-5 | TRBV6-1 | TGTGCCAGCAGTGAAGCCGGGCTAGCGAGAGAGACCCAGTACTTC | CASSEAGLARETQYF
once | - | TRBJ1-1 | TRBV7-9 | TGTGCCAGCAGCTTACAGGGGACCAACACTGAAGCTTTCTTT | CASSLQGTNTEAFF
- | TRBD1 | TRBJ2-1 | TRBV6-6 | TGTGCCAGCAGGGCCCCAGGGGGCTCCTACAATGAGCAGTTCTTC | CASRAPGGSYNEQFF
- | - | TRBJ1-4 | TRBV19 | TGTGCCAGTAGTATAGGGGTGCTTGCAACTAATGAAAAACTGTTTTTT | CASSIGVLATNEKLFF
- | - | TRBJ2-7 | TRBV28 | TGTGCCAGCAGTTTATTAATCAGACAGGGAGGTGGAGAGCAGTACTTC | CASSLLIRQGGGEQYF
once | TRBD2 | TRBJ2-7 | TRBV18 | TGTGCCAGCTCACAGGGCTCCGGGACTACCTCCTACGAGCAGTACTTC | CASSQGSGTTSYEQYF
few | - | TRBJ2-4 | TRBV7-9 | TGTGCCAGCAGCTTAGTCGGGGCCAAAAACATTCAGTACTTC | CASSLVGAKNIQYF
- | TRBD2 | TRBJ2-1 | TRBV11-3 | TGTGCCAGCAGCCTAGCCGTACTAGCGGGAGGGAGCAATGAGCAGTTCTTC | CASSLAVLAGGSNEQFF
- | TRBD1 | TRBJ2-4 | TRBV14 | TGTGCCAGCGCGGGACAGGAAACCCAGTGGGGCATTCAGTACTTC | CASAGQETQWGIQYF
- | - | TRBJ1-4 | TRBV28 | TGTGCCAGCAGTCTCGACAGAGCAACTAATGAAAAACTGTTTTTT | CASSLDRATNEKLFF
- | TRBD2 | TRBJ2-3 | TRBV28 | TGTGCCAGCAGTCCCTTAGGACTAGCGGGAAGGGCAGATACGCAGTATTTT | CASSPLGLAGRADTQYF
- | - | TRBJ1-4 | TRBV5-5 | TGTGCCAGCAAATCCAGGGTTATCGCAACTAATGAAAAACTGTTTTTT | CASKSRVIATNEKLFF
- | - | TRBJ2-1 | TRBV6-6 | TGTGCCAGCAGGCGGATCCAGAGGAATGAGCAGTTCTTC | CASRRIQRNEQFF
- | TRBD2 | TRBJ2-1 | TRBV7-2 | TGTGCCAGCAGCTCCGGACTAGCAGCATACAATGAGCAGTTCTTC | CASSSGLAAYNEQFF
- | TRBD2 | TRBJ2-1 | TRBV2 | TGTGCCAGCAGCGTGTTAGCGGGGCCCTCCAGTGAGCAGTTCTTC | CASSVLAGPSSEQFF
- | - | TRBJ1-1 | TRBV14 | TGTGCCAGCAGCCACCGAACCATGCCATTTGGACAGTCCCTGTATGAAGCTTTCTTT | CASSHRTMPFGQSLYEAFF
- | TRBD1 | TRBJ1-4 | TRBV9 | TGTGCCAGCAGCGCCAACAGGGGGGCAACTAATGAAAAACTGTTTTTT | CASSANRGATNEKLFF
- | - | TRBJ2-6 | TRBV6-1 | TGTGCCAGCAGTGGGTTTGGTGGGGCCAACGTCCTGACTTTC | CASSGFGGANVLTF